This section outlines one TCR beta chain sequence together with its context. As yet, its antigen is unknown. Amplification used 60 Vbeta primers and 13 Jbeta primers. Sequencing was performed with immunoSEQ multiplex PCR; in TCRdb, only in-frame clones are kept and a portion is missing. The top ten hold about 4% of the sample, which has around 150,000 clones, 80% to 85% seen once. These data are taken from a study of cytomegalovirus exposure and HLA in healthy donors. The CDR3 has 15 residues. Germline CDR1 LGHNA, CDR2 YSLEER. Trimming left V 1 base short and J 4 bases short, with 8 bases between. Findings and limits, study-wide: Later analysis identified a missense DCLRE1C variant that was linked to TCR beta V- and J-gene trimming.

Sequenced sample: PBMCs. The receptor's source is a man aged 45-65 years in good health and CMV-seropositive. This chain joins TRBV4-3 and TRBJ1-6; unclear D gene. The CDR3 coding sequence is TGCGCCAGCAGCCAAGCTTACAATTATAATTCACCCCTCCACTTT. As protein: CASSQAYNYNSPLHF.